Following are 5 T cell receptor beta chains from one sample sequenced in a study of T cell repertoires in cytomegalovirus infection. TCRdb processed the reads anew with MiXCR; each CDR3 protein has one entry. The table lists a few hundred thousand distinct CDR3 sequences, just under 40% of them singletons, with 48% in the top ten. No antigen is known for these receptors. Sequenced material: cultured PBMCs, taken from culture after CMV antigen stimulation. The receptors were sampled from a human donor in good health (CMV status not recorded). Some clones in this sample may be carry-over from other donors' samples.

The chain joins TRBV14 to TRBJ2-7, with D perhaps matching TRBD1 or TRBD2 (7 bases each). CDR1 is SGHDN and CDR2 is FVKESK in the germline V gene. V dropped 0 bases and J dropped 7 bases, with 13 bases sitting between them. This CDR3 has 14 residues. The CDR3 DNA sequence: TGTGCCAGCAGCCAAGACGCCAGGGGGGGGGAGCAGTACTTC. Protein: CASSQDARGGEQYF.

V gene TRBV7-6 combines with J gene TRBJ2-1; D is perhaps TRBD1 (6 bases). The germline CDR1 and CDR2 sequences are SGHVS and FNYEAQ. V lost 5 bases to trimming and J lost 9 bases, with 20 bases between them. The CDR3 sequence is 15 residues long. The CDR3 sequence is CASSKTGDPGGEQFF. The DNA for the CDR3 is TGTGCCAGCAGCAAGACAGGAGACCCAGGAGGTGAGCAGTTCTTC. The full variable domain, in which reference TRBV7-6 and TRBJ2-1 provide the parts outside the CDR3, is GAGVSQSPRYKVTKRGQDVALRCDPISGHVSLYWYRQALGQGPEFLTYFNYEAQQDKSGLPNDRFSAERPEGSISTLTIQRTEQRDSAMYRCASSKTGDPGGEQFFGPGTRLTVL.

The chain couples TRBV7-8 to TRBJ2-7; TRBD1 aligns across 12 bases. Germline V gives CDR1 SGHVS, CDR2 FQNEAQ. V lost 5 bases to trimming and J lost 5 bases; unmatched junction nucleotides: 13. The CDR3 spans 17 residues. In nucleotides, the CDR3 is TGTGCCAGCAGCCCCCTGGTGGGACAGGGGGCGTCGCACGAGCAGTACTTC. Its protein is CASSPLVGQGASHEQYF.

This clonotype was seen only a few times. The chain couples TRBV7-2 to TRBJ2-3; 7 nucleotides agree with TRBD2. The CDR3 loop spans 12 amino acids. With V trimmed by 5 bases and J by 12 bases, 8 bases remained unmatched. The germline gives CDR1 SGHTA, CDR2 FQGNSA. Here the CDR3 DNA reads TGTGCCAGCAGCGCCATCGGGACTACTCAGTATTTT. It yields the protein CASSAIGTTQYF.

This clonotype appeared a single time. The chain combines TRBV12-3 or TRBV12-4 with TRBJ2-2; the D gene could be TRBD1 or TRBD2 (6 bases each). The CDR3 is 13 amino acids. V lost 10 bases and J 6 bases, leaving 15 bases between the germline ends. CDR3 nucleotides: TGTGCCACACAACAGGGAGGCGCCGGGGAGCTGTTTTTT. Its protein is CATQQGGAGELFF.